This paragraph reports one TCR beta chain. With 4 bases clipped from V and 5 bases from J, the junction kept 10 bases outside the gene matches. CDR1 and CDR2 (germline): SGHRS, YFSETQ. This CDR3 has 15 amino acids. Authors' processing steps: Amplification from reference gene primers served as the basis for estimated nucleated cell counts. Repertoires were generated with immunoSEQ multiplex PCR, while TCRdb's copy carries only in-frame clones and drops some. The V and J calls and clone size come from that table; D and trimming were worked out from the DNA. The data hold a few hundred thousand clones, with more than 75% observed a single time. The data belong to a study of blood T cell repertoires in COVID-19. Across the whole study: Acute and convalescent COVID-19 specimens originated in the United States, Italy and Spain. T cells, B-cell-depleted T cells, or PBMCs supplied cDNA or gDNA.

What was sequenced was peripheral blood. The receptor comes from a man in his fifties or sixties with active or convalescent COVID-19. The V and J genes are TRBV5-1 and TRBJ1-1; 8 bases match TRBD1. The CDR3 DNA reads as TGCGCCAGCAGCCCTGGACAGGGTGGGCATACTGAAGCTTTCTTT. Translation: CASSPGQGGHTEAFF.